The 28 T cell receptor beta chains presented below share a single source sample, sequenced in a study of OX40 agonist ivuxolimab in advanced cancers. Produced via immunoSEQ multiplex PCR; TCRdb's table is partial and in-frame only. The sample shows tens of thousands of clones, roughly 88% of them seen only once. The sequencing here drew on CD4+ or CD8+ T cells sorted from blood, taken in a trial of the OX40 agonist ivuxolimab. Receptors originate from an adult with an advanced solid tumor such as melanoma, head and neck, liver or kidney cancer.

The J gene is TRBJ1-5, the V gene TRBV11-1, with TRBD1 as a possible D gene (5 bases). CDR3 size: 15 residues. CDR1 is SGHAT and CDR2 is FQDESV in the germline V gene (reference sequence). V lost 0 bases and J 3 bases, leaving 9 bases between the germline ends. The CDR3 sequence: CASSLAQGPNQPQHF. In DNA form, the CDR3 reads TGTGCCAGCAGCTTAGCTCAGGGCCCCAATCAGCCCCAGCATTTT.

The CDR3 spells CASSSPLDRDGTDEQYF. The CDR3 DNA is TGTGCCAGCAGTTCACCACTCGACAGGGATGGAACGGACGAGCAGTACTTC. The rearrangement uses TRBV25-1 and TRBJ2-7; 7 bases are a match to TRBD1. Germline V CDR1 and CDR2: MGHDK, SYGVNS. The CDR3 contains 17 residues. The ends lost 5 bases at V and 5 bases at J; junction bases unmatched: 18.

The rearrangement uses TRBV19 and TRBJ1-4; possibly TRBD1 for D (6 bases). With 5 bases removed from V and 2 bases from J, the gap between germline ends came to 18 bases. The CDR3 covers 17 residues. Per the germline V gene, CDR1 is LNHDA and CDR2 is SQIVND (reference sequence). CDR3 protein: CASSRYSQGRTNEKLFF. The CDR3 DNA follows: TGTGCCAGTAGTCGGTACTCTCAGGGGAGGACTAATGAAAAACTGTTTTTT.

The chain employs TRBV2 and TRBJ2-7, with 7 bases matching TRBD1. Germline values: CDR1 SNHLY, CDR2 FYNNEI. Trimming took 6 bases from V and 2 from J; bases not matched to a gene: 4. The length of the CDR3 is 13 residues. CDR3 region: CASRVDRAYEQYF. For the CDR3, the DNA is TGTGCCAGCAGAGTTGACAGGGCCTACGAGCAGTACTTC. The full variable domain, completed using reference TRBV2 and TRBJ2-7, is EPEVTQTPSHQVTQMGQEVILRCVPISNHLYFYWYRQILGQKVEFLVSFYNNEISEKSEIFDDQFSVERPDGSNFTLKIRSTKLEDSAMYFCASRVDRAYEQYFGPGTRLTVT.

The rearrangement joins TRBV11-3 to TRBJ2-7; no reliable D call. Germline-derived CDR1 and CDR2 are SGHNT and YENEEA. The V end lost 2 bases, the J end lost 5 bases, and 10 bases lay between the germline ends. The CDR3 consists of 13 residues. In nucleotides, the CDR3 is TGTGCCAGCAGCTTATCGAGAGAGGACGAGCAGTACTTC. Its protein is CASSLSREDEQYF.

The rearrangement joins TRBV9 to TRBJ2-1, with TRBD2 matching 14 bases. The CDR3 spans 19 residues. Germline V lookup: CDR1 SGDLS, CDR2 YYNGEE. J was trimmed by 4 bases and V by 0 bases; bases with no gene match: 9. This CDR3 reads CASSVGDRTSGRIYNEQFF. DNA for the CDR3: TGTGCCAGCAGCGTAGGCGACAGGACTAGCGGGAGGATTTACAATGAGCAGTTCTTC. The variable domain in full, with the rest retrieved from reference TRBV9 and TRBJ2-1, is DSGVTQTPKHLITATGQRVTLRCSPRSGDLSVYWYQQSLDQGLQFLIQYYNGEERAKGNILERFSAQQFPDLHSELNLSSLELGDSALYFCASSVGDRTSGRIYNEQFFGPGTRLTVL.

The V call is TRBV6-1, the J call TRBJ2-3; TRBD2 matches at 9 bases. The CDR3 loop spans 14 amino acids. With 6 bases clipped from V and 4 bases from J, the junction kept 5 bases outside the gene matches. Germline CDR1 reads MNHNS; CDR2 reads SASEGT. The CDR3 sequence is CASRERGEADTQYF. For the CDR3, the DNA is TGTGCCAGCAGAGAGCGGGGGGAGGCAGATACGCAGTATTTT.

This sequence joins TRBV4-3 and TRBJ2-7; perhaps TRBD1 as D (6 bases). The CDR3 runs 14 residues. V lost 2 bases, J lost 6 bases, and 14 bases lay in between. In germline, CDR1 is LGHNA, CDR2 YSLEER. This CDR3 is CASSQLGALGEQYF. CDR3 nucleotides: TGCGCCAGCAGCCAACTGGGGGCGCTGGGCGAGCAGTACTTC.

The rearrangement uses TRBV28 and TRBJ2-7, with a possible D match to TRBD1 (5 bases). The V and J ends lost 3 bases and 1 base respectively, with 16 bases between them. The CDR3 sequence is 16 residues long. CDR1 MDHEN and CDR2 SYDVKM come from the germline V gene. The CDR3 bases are TGTGCCAGCAGTTTCCTTAGGTTAACAGGTTCCTACGAGCAGTACTTC. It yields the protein CASSFLRLTGSYEQYF. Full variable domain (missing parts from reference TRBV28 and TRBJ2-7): DVKVTQSSRYLVKRTGEKVFLECVQDMDHENMFWYRQDPGLGLRLIYFSYDVKMKEKGDIPEGYSVSREKKERFSLILESASTNQTSMYLCASSFLRLTGSYEQYFGPGTRLTVT.

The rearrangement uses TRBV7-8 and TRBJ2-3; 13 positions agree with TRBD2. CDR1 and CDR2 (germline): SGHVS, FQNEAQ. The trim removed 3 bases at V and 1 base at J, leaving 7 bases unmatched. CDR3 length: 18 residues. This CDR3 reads CASSFGTSGTYGTDTQYF. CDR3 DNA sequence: TGTGCCAGCAGCTTCGGGACTAGCGGGACCTACGGCACAGATACGCAGTATTTT.

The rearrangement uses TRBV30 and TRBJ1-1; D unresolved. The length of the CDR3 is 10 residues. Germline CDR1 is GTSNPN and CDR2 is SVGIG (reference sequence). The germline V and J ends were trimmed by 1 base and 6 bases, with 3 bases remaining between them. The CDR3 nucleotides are TGTGCCTGGAGTGACTCTGAAGCTTTCTTT. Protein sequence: CAWSDSEAFF.

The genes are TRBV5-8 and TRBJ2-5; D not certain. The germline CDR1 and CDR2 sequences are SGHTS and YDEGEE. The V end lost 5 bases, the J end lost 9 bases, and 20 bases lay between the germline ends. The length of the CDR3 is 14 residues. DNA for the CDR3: TGTGCCAGCAGGCTGCTCTCCCAATGGCACCCCCAGTACTTC. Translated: CASRLLSQWHPQYF.

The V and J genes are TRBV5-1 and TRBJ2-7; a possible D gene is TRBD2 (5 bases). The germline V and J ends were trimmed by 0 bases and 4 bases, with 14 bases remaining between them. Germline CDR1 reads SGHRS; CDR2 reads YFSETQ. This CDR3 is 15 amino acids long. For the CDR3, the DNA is TGCGCCAGCAGCTTGGACGGGCCATCGGGGTACGAGCAGTACTTC. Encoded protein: CASSLDGPSGYEQYF.

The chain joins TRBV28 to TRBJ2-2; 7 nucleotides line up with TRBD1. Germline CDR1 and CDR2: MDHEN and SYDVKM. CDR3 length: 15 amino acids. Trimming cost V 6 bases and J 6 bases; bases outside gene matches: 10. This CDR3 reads CASSTTQGSPGELFF. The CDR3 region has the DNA TGTGCCAGCAGCACTACACAGGGGTCCCCCGGGGAGCTGTTTTTT. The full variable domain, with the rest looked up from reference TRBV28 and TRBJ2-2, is DVKVTQSSRYLVKRTGEKVFLECVQDMDHENMFWYRQDPGLGLRLIYFSYDVKMKEKGDIPEGYSVSREKKERFSLILESASTNQTSMYLCASSTTQGSPGELFFGEGSRLTVL.

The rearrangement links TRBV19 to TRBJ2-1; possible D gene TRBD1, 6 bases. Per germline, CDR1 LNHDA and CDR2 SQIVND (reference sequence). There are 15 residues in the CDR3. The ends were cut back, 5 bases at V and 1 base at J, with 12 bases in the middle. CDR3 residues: CASSSRGQSYNEQFF. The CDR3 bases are TGTGCCAGTAGTTCCAGGGGCCAATCCTACAATGAGCAGTTCTTC.

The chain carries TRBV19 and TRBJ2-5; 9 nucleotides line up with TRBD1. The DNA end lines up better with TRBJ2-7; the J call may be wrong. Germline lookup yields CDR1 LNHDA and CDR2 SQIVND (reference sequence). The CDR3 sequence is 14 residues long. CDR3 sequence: CASSVLDRGYEQYF. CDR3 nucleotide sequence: TGTGCCAGTAGTGTACTGGACAGGGGCTACGAGCAGTACTTC.

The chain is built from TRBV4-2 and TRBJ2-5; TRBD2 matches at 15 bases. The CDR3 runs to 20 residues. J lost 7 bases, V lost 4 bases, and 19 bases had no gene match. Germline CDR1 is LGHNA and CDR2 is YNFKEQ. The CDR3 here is CASSRVPGPGLAGGGGTQYF. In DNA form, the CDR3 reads TGTGCCAGCAGCCGAGTACCGGGACCGGGACTAGCGGGAGGAGGGGGGACCCAGTACTTC.

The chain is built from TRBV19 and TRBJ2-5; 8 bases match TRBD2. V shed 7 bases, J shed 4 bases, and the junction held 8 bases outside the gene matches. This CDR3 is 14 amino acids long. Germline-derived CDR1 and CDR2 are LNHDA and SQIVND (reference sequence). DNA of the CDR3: TGTGCCAGTATGAGGAGGGGACTAGGAGAGACCCAGTACTTC. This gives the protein CASMRRGLGETQYF.

CDR3 protein: CASSDDRAEAFF. CDR3 DNA sequence: TGTGCCAGCAGTGATGACAGGGCCGAAGCTTTCTTT. This chain links TRBV6-6 with TRBJ1-1; 7 bases match TRBD1. Germline V gene lookup returns CDR1 MNHNY and CDR2 SVGAGI (reference sequence). V trimming: 5 bases; J trimming: 8 bases; junction bases outside the gene matches: 5. The CDR3 extends over 12 amino acids.

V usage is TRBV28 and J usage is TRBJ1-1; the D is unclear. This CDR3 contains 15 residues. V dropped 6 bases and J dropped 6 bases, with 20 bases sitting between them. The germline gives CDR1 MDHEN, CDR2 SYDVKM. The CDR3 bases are TGTGCCAGCAGCGCAAGTGACATGGGCGCCCCTGAAGCTTTCTTT. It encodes CASSASDMGAPEAFF.

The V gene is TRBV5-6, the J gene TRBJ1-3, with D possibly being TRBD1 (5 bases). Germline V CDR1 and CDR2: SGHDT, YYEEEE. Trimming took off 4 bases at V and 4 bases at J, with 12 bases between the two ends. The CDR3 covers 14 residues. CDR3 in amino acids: CASSPWAGGNTIYF. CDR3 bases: TGTGCCAGCAGCCCCTGGGCAGGGGGAAACACCATATATTTT.

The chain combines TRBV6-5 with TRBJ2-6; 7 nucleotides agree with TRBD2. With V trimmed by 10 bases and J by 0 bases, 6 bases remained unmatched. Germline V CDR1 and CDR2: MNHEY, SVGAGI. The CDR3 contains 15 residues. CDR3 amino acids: CATRGVHSGANVLTF. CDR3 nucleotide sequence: TGTGCCACTCGGGGGGTCCACTCTGGGGCCAACGTCCTGACTTTC.

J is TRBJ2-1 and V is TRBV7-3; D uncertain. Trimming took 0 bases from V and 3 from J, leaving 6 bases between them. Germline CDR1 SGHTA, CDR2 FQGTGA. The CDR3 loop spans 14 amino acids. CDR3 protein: CASSLTAGYNEQFF. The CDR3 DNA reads TGTGCCAGCAGCTTAACGGCAGGCTACAATGAGCAGTTCTTC.

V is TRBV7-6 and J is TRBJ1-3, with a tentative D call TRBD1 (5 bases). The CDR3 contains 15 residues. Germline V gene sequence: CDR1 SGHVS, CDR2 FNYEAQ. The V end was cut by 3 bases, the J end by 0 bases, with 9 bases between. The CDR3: CASSLRDHSGNTIYF. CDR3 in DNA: TGTGCCAGCAGCTTGAGGGACCACTCTGGAAACACCATATATTTT. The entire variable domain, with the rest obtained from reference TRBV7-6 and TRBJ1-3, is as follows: GAGVSQSPRYKVTKRGQDVALRCDPISGHVSLYWYRQALGQGPEFLTYFNYEAQQDKSGLPNDRFSAERPEGSISTLTIQRTEQRDSAMYRCASSLRDHSGNTIYFGEGSWLTVV.

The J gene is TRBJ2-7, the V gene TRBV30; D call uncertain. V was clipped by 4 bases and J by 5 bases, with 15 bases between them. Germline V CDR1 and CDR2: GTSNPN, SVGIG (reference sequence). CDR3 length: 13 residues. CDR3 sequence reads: CAWIPGQVDEQYF. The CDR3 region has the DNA TGTGCCTGGATCCCTGGGCAGGTGGACGAGCAGTACTTC.

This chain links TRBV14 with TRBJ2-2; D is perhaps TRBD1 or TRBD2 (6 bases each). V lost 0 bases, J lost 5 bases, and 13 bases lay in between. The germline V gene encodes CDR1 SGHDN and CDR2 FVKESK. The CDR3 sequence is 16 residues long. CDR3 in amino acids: CASSQDTGAITGELFF. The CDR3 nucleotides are TGTGCCAGCAGCCAAGATACGGGGGCGATTACCGGGGAGCTGTTTTTT.

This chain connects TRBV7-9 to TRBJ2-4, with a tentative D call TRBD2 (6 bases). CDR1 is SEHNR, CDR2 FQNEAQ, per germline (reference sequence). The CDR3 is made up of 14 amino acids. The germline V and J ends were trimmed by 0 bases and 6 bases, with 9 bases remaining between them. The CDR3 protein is CASSLATSINIQYF. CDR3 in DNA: TGTGCCAGCAGCTTAGCGACTAGTATAAACATTCAGTACTTC.

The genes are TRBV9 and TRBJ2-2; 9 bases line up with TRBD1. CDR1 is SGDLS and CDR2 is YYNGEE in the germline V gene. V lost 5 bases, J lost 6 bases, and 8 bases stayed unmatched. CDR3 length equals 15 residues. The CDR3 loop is CASSLRQGDPGELFF. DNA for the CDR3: TGTGCCAGCAGTCTTAGACAGGGGGATCCCGGGGAGCTGTTTTTT.